These T cell receptor beta chains were read from a single sample in a study of CD8 T cells in Susac syndrome. TCRdb called the immunoSEQ multiplex PCR reads again in MiXCR, with one record for every CDR3 protein. The data hold about 160,000 distinct CDR3 sequences, with over 85% observed a single time. Material: CD4+ T cells from PBMCs. Receptors were obtained from a human donor in good health. Each CDR3 is given with its conserved first and last residue. D genes are given only for firm matches. Some rows mark clone size as missing; the rest say once, few, many or name a class of expanded clone.

d_call | clone_size | j_call | v_call | cdr3_nt | cdr3_aa
- | - | TRBJ2-6 | TRBV9 | TGTGCCAGCAGCCGTAACTCTGGGGCCAACGTCCTGACTTTC | CASSRNSGANVLTF
- | - | TRBJ1-6 | TRBV7-3 | TGTGCCAGCAGCTTAACCTATGCAGGTCATTCACCCCTCCACTTT | CASSLTYAGHSPLHF
- | - | TRBJ1-1 | TRBV28 | TGTGCCAGCAGTTCCTCGGGGGTACCCACTGAAGCTTTCTTT | CASSSSGVPTEAFF
- | few | TRBJ2-1 | TRBV7-2 | TGTGCCAGCAGCTTAGTACGCGGAAGGGGGAATGAGCAGTTCTTC | CASSLVRGRGNEQFF
TRBD1 | - | TRBJ2-3 | TRBV5-4 | TGTGCCAGCAGCTTCCGGGACAGGGGAGATACGCAGTATTTT | CASSFRDRGDTQYF
- | - | TRBJ2-1 | TRBV7-6 | TGTGCCAGCAGCTTAGGGGGTTCTAGCTCCTACAATGAGCAGTTCTTC | CASSLGGSSSYNEQFF
TRBD1 | once | TRBJ1-2 | TRBV20-1 | TGCAGTGCAGGGGACAGGGACTATGGCTACACCTTC | CSAGDRDYGYTF
- | - | TRBJ2-3 | TRBV7-8 | TGTGCCAGCAGCTCCAACATGGGCCCAGATACGCAGTATTTT | CASSSNMGPDTQYF
- | - | TRBJ1-1 | TRBV19 | TGTGCCAGTAGCCGCGAGTTCCAGGCGCCAGCTTTCTTT | CASSREFQAPAFF
- | - | TRBJ2-3 | TRBV14 | TGTGCCAGCAGCCTCTGGGGTTCGCAGTATTTT | CASSLWGSQYF
- | - | TRBJ1-5 | TRBV7-2 | TGTGCCAGCAGCACGACAGGTAATCAGCCCCAGCATTTT | CASSTTGNQPQHF
- | - | TRBJ2-3 | TRBV12-3/TRBV12-4 | TGTGCCAGCTGCCCTAGGGGTGATACGCAGTATTTT | CASCPRGDTQYF
- | - | TRBJ2-3 | TRBV24-1 | TGTGCCACCAGTGACTCGCGTCAGGCTAGCACAGATACGCAGTATTTT | CATSDSRQASTDTQYF